A single sample gave rise to the 9 T cell receptor beta chains below, sequenced in a study of neoadjuvant nivolumab and ipilimumab in lung cancer. Assay: immunoSEQ multiplex PCR; the TCRdb copy retains only in-frame clones and omits some. The repertoire holds about 29,000 clones, with about 78% as singletons. Sequenced material: tumor tissue, taken after neoadjuvant nivolumab, alone or with ipilimumab, at or shortly before surgery. Source of these receptors: an adult with non-small cell lung cancer.

V gene TRBV5-1 combines with J gene TRBJ2-1, with D possibly matching TRBD2 (5 bases). The CDR3 loop spans 14 amino acids. Looked up from germline, CDR1 is SGHRS and CDR2 is YFSETQ. V was shortened by 5 bases and J by 4 bases, with 13 bases between the two germline ends. Written as DNA, the CDR3 is TGCGCCAGCAGTACCCAGGCGGGTTACAATGAGCAGTTCTTC. This sequence encodes CASSTQAGYNEQFF.

The count of this clone is one. The chain has TRBV19 and TRBJ2-6; 8 bases agree with TRBD2. Germline CDR1 and CDR2: LNHDA and SQIVND (reference sequence). The ends lost 3 bases at V and 11 bases at J; junction bases unmatched: 6. The CDR3 length is 14 residues. The CDR3 loop is CASSIRGGMDVLTF. The CDR3 nucleotides are TGTGCCAGTAGTATCCGGGGGGGGATGGACGTCCTGACTTTC.

The V and J genes are TRBV5-6 and TRBJ2-5, with 8 bases lining up with TRBD2. Germline lookup yields CDR1 SGHDT and CDR2 YYEEEE. With 4 bases clipped from V and 5 bases from J, the junction kept 16 bases outside the gene matches. CDR3 length equals 17 residues. The DNA for the CDR3 is TGTGCCAGCAGCCTTGAGCTTAGCGGGGCCTTTACGGAGACCCAGTACTTC. Translating gives CASSLELSGAFTETQYF.

The CDR3, as DNA: TGTGCCAGCAGCGCTCAGTTGAACACTGAAGCTTTCTTT. Its protein is CASSAQLNTEAFF. J is TRBJ1-1 and V is TRBV7-6; D call uncertain. The CDR3 consists of 13 residues. Trimming stripped 5 bases from V and 0 bases from J, with 7 bases between. Germline V gene data show CDR1 as SGHVS and CDR2 as FNYEAQ.

The rearrangement links TRBV7-2 to TRBJ1-6, with no clear D. Germline lookup yields CDR1 SGHTA and CDR2 FQGNSA. The CDR3 runs 15 residues. The V end lost 0 bases, the J end lost 2 bases, and 5 bases lay between the germline ends. CDR3 nucleotides: TGTGCCAGCAGCTTAGCACTCACCTATAATTCACCCCTCCACTTT. The encoded protein is CASSLALTYNSPLHF.

This chain joins TRBV5-4 and TRBJ1-2; 9 nucleotides match TRBD1. Germline CDR1 SGHNT, CDR2 YYREEE (reference sequence). There are 16 residues in the CDR3. V was clipped by 5 bases and J by 4 bases; unmatched bases: 12. DNA for the CDR3: TGTGCCAGCAGTCACGAGACTACAGGGGGCGGCTATGGCTACACCTTC. Its protein product is CASSHETTGGGYGYTF.

The rearrangement uses TRBV7-2 and TRBJ1-1; D is unresolved. This CDR3 contains 13 residues. V lost 5 bases, J lost 2 bases, and 9 bases lay in between. CDR1 SGHTA and CDR2 FQGNSA come from the germline V gene. The CDR3 loop is CASSLQPNTEAFF. CDR3 sequence (DNA): TGTGCCAGCAGCCTACAGCCTAACACTGAAGCTTTCTTT.

J is TRBJ1-2 and V is TRBV15; D might be TRBD1 (6 bases). The CDR3 contains 13 residues. The V end was cut by 0 bases, the J end by 6 bases, with 8 bases between. Germline values: CDR1 LNHNV, CDR2 YYDKDF (reference sequence). The DNA of the CDR3 is TGTGCCACCAGCAGAGACAGGGGACATGGCTACACCTTC. Its protein product is CATSRDRGHGYTF.

In this sample, this clone turned up a few times. This CDR3 is CASPGGAGYTF. CDR3 nucleotides: TGTGCCAGCCCGGGGGGGGCTGGCTACACCTTC. The chain carries TRBV6-1 and TRBJ1-2; TRBD1 is a possible D gene (6 bases). Trimming took off 8 bases at V and 7 bases at J, with 11 bases between the two ends. This CDR3 spans 11 amino acids. The germline gives CDR1 MNHNS, CDR2 SASEGT.